These 30 T cell receptor beta chains came from one sample sequenced in a study of T-cell memory formation after mild COVID-19. TCRdb fed the 5' RACE reads into MiXCR, producing one record per CDR3 protein. The table has 250,000 to 300,000 distinct CDR3 sequences, about 16% seen once. Sequenced: PBMCs or a T cell subset sorted from them (not recorded which). The receptor source for this set is a young man who had mild COVID-19 (a few samples of this study predate the infection). Cell type and time point are not known.

The sample holds a few counts of this clonotype. The CDR3 protein is CASSYSMLDRKTFF. DNA for the CDR3: TGTGCCAGCAGTTACTCGATGTTAGACAGGAAAACTTTCTTT. This rearrangement joins TRBV6-5 to TRBJ1-1, with D possibly TRBD1 on 6 matching bases. Germline-derived CDR1 and CDR2 are MNHEY and SVGAGI. CDR3 length equals 14 residues. V was cut by 0 bases and J by 12 bases, with 17 bases left in between.

The genes are TRBV11-1 and TRBJ2-5, with 8 positions matching TRBD1. CDR3 size: 14 residues. After removal of 5 bases from V and 5 bases from J, the junction contained 7 bases not matched to a gene. Per the germline V gene, CDR1 is SGHAT and CDR2 is FQDESV (reference sequence). For the CDR3, the DNA is TGTGCCAGCAGCCGGACAGGGCGTTCGGAGACCCAGTACTTC. Amino acid sequence: CASSRTGRSETQYF.

This sequence joins TRBV7-2 and TRBJ1-2; D uncertain. Per the germline V gene, CDR1 is SGHTA and CDR2 is FQGNSA. V was pared by 3 bases and J by 4 bases, with 9 bases between. The CDR3 has 13 amino acids. CDR3 sequence: CASSLGYGYGYTF. Written as DNA, the CDR3 is TGTGCCAGCAGCTTGGGGTATGGCTATGGCTACACCTTC.

In its sample, this clonotype was seen a few times. The gene calls are TRBV28 and TRBJ2-7, with D tentatively TRBD1 (6 bases). Per germline, CDR1 MDHEN and CDR2 SYDVKM. This CDR3 has 16 amino acids. With 4 bases removed from V and 2 bases from J, the gap between germline ends came to 18 bases. The CDR3 region has the DNA TGTGCCAGCAGTTCCACCCGACAGGAAAGGGCCTACGAGCAGTACTTC. Translated, it gives CASSSTRQERAYEQYF.

This clonotype has a count of ten or more. The chain employs TRBV12-3 or TRBV12-4 and TRBJ1-4, with a possible D match to TRBD1 (5 bases). The CDR3 loop spans 17 amino acids. The V end lost 3 bases, the J end lost 7 bases, and 21 bases lay between the germline ends. Written as DNA, the CDR3 is TGTGCCAGCAGTTTTACCAACCTTGCAGGGAACGGTGAAAAACTGTTTTTT. It encodes CASSFTNLAGNGEKLFF.

In this sample, this clonotype turned up a few times. The chain is built from TRBV4-3 and TRBJ1-2, with D uncertain. Germline values: CDR1 LGHNA, CDR2 YSLEER. The CDR3 runs to 13 residues. Trimming left V 6 bases short and J 7 bases short, with 15 bases between. CDR3 DNA: TGCGCCAGCAGTATATCGTCCTTGGGTGGCTACACCTTC. It codes for CASSISSLGGYTF.

Only a few counts were recorded for this clonotype. This rearrangement joins TRBV7-3 to TRBJ2-5, with 9 positions matching TRBD2. J lost 6 bases, V lost 5 bases, and 7 bases had no gene match. The CDR3 has 14 residues. The germline gives CDR1 SGHTA, CDR2 FQGTGA. CDR3 region: CASSRTSAEKTQYF. In DNA form, the CDR3 reads TGTGCCAGCAGCAGGACTAGCGCAGAGAAGACCCAGTACTTC.

Only a few counts were recorded for this clonotype. The rearrangement links TRBV24-1 to TRBJ2-2; a weak D match, TRBD1 (6 bases). Trimming cost V 3 bases and J 7 bases, with 14 bases left between them. CDR3 length equals 15 residues. The germline CDR1 and CDR2 sequences are KGHDR and SFDVKD. In DNA form, the CDR3 reads TGTGCCACCAGTGATCCCTCGACAGGCGGCGGGGAGCTGTTTTTT. It codes for CATSDPSTGGGELFF.

This clonotype was observed a few times. This chain connects TRBV5-1 to TRBJ2-7, with D unclear. The ends were cut back, 0 bases at V and 5 bases at J, with 18 bases in the middle. The CDR3 runs to 16 residues. Germline CDR1 reads SGHRS; CDR2 reads YFSETQ. In DNA, the CDR3 is TGCGCCAGCAGCTTGGGGTCGGAGAAGAGAGCCCACGAGCAGTACTTC. Protein: CASSLGSEKRAHEQYF.

CDR3 protein: CASSYSSRPRGQPQHF. CDR3 nucleotides: TGTGCCAGCAGTTACTCGAGTAGGCCCAGAGGTCAGCCCCAGCATTTT. The chain carries TRBV6-2 or TRBV6-3 and TRBJ1-5; D remains unclear. The V end was cut by 0 bases, the J end by 6 bases, with 15 bases between. This CDR3 has 16 amino acids. Germline V lookup: CDR1 MNHEY, CDR2 SVGEGT.

V gene TRBV6-2 or TRBV6-3 combines with J gene TRBJ2-5; 7 bases fit TRBD1. CDR1 and CDR2 from the germline V gene are MNHEY and SVGEGT. V trimming: 7 bases; J trimming: 7 bases; junction bases outside the gene matches: 9. The CDR3 has 13 residues. The CDR3 DNA is TGTGCCAGCAAAAACAGGGGCCGCCGGACCCAGTACTTC. Translated, it gives CASKNRGRRTQYF.

The V and J genes are TRBV9 and TRBJ1-2; D possibly corresponds to TRBD1 (6 bases). Germline CDR1 reads SGDLS; CDR2 reads YYNGEE. Trimming took 2 bases from V and 6 from J, leaving 11 bases between them. This CDR3 contains 13 residues. Here the CDR3 reads CASSVGGVDGYTF. The CDR3, as DNA: TGTGCCAGCAGCGTCGGGGGCGTGGATGGCTACACCTTC.

This chain connects TRBV5-1 to TRBJ2-3; 8 nucleotides agree with TRBD1. V lost 7 bases, J lost 6 bases, and 7 bases stayed unmatched. CDR1 and CDR2 (germline): SGHRS, YFSETQ. The CDR3 has 13 amino acids. The CDR3 reads CASDRGTGDTQYF. The CDR3 coding sequence is TGCGCCAGCGACAGGGGCACAGGGGATACGCAGTATTTT.

This clonotype turned up a few times. The V and J genes are TRBV7-2 and TRBJ2-3; D possibly matches TRBD1 or TRBD2 (5 bases each). The V end lost 0 bases, the J end lost 6 bases, and 10 bases lay between the germline ends. CDR3 length: 14 amino acids. Germline CDR1 and CDR2: SGHTA and FQGNSA. The CDR3: CASSLAGWGDTQYF. As DNA, the CDR3 is TGTGCCAGCAGCTTAGCCGGGTGGGGGGATACGCAGTATTTT. The variable domain in full, completed from reference TRBV7-2 and TRBJ2-3, reads GAGVSQSPSNKVTEKGKDVELRCDPISGHTALYWYRQSLGQGLEFLIYFQGNSAPDKSGLPSDRFSAERTGGSVSTLTIQRTQQEDSAVYLCASSLAGWGDTQYFGPGTRLTVL.

The sample holds many counts of this clonotype. The rearrangement links TRBV2 to TRBJ2-1; 8 bases match TRBD2. This CDR3 region has 15 residues. Looked up from germline, CDR1 is SNHLY and CDR2 is FYNNEI. J lost 3 bases, V lost 8 bases, and 9 bases had no gene match. This CDR3 is CASAAQAGGYNEQFF. DNA of the CDR3: TGTGCCAGCGCGGCCCAGGCGGGGGGCTACAATGAGCAGTTCTTC.

The J gene is TRBJ1-5, the V gene TRBV20-1; D is undetermined. The CDR3 length is 18 residues. Trimming removed 3 bases from V and 0 bases from J, with 21 bases in between. Looked up from germline, CDR1 is DFQATT and CDR2 is SNEGSKA (reference sequence). The CDR3 reads CSASPYTNPAYSNQPQHF. CDR3 coding DNA: TGCAGTGCTAGTCCCTATACGAATCCTGCTTATAGCAATCAGCCCCAGCATTTT.

This clonotype was recorded many times. J is TRBJ1-2 and V is TRBV12-3 or TRBV12-4, with unresolved D. V lost 8 bases and J lost 3, with 4 bases in between. There are 10 residues in the CDR3. CDR3 sequence reads: CASGHYGYTF. CDR3 nucleotides: TGTGCCAGCGGGCACTATGGCTACACCTTC.

This clonotype was observed a handful of times. The chain is built from TRBV6-5 and TRBJ2-3; 11 bases line up with TRBD2. The CDR3 is 14 residues long. CDR1 is MNHEY and CDR2 is SVGAGI in the germline V gene. J lost 2 bases, V lost 6 bases, and 1 base had no gene match. The CDR3 region is CASRLAGDTDTQYF. Written as DNA, the CDR3 is TGTGCCAGCAGACTAGCGGGGGACACAGATACGCAGTATTTT.

The chain carries TRBV27 and TRBJ2-3; D is uncertain. V dropped 7 bases and J dropped 1 base, with 9 bases sitting between them. This CDR3 has 13 residues. The V gene's germline CDR1 is MNHEY and CDR2 SMNVEV (reference sequence). CDR3 nucleotides: TGTGCCAGCACGAGGCTTTGCACAGATACGCAGTATTTT. It encodes CASTRLCTDTQYF.

The rearrangement links TRBV20-1 to TRBJ2-1, with TRBD1 identical over 9 bases. V lost 2 bases, J lost 10 bases, and 9 bases stayed unmatched. Germline lookup yields CDR1 DFQATT and CDR2 SNEGSKA (reference sequence). CDR3 length: 14 amino acids. DNA for the CDR3: TGCAGTGCTAGATTGGGGACAGGGTGGTGGGAGCAGTTCTTC. Residues: CSARLGTGWWEQFF.

This clonotype showed up just a few times. The chain employs TRBV25-1 and TRBJ1-3; perhaps TRBD1 as D (6 bases). Germline V gene data show CDR1 as MGHDK and CDR2 as SYGVNS. V lost 5 bases, J lost 0 bases, and 11 bases lay in between. The CDR3 is 15 residues long. CDR3 sequence (DNA): TGTGCCAGCAGTCATACAGGGCTCTCTGGAAACACCATATATTTT. Amino acid sequence: CASSHTGLSGNTIYF.

There are a few counts of this clonotype. The rearrangement uses TRBV10-3 and TRBJ2-6, with TRBD2 identical over 8 bases. The ends lost 5 bases at V and 2 bases at J; junction bases unmatched: 8. Germline V gene sequence: CDR1 ENHRY, CDR2 SYGVKD. The CDR3 has 17 residues. In nucleotides, the CDR3 is TGTGCCATCAGTCCCTCCGGGGGGGGCCCTGGGGCCAACGTCCTGACTTTC. It yields the protein CAISPSGGGPGANVLTF.

The sample holds many counts of this clonotype. V usage is TRBV11-1 and J usage is TRBJ2-1, with D possibly TRBD1 on 6 matching bases. CDR1 is SGHAT, CDR2 FQDESV, per germline (reference sequence). Between the trimmed V and J ends, which lost 5 bases and 3 bases, there was a span of 11 bases. This CDR3 is built from 14 residues. CDR3 in amino acids: CASSPNRDYNEQFF. Written as DNA, the CDR3 is TGTGCCAGCAGCCCAAACAGGGACTACAATGAGCAGTTCTTC. The whole variable domain, remainder taken from reference TRBV11-1 and TRBJ2-1, is EAEVAQSPRYKITEKSQAVAFWCDPISGHATLYWYRQILGQGPELLVQFQDESVVDDSQLPKDRFSAERLKGVDSTLKIQPAELGDSAMYLCASSPNRDYNEQFFGPGTRLTVL.

The table lists this clonotype with a few counts. V is TRBV11-3 and J is TRBJ2-3; perhaps TRBD2 as D (5 bases). Germline V gives CDR1 SGHNT, CDR2 YENEEA. The CDR3 length is 17 residues. The V end was cut by 5 bases, the J end by 0 bases, with 18 bases between. CDR3 DNA: TGTGCCAGCAGCCCGGGTCTGGGGAGCGGCAGCACAGATACGCAGTATTTT. As protein: CASSPGLGSGSTDTQYF.

This rearrangement joins TRBV3-1 to TRBJ1-2; 7 bases map to TRBD1. The CDR3 spans 16 residues. Germline V gene sequence: CDR1 LGHDT, CDR2 YNNKEL (reference sequence). Trimming removed 2 bases from V and 7 bases from J; junction bases left unmatched: 13. The CDR3 reads CASSQSLGGGISGYTF. The CDR3 nucleotides read TGTGCCAGCAGCCAAAGCTTAGGGGGCGGAATCTCTGGCTACACCTTC.

This sequence joins TRBV4-3 and TRBJ2-2; 8 nucleotides align to TRBD2. The J segment lost 1 base and the V segment lost 3 bases, leaving 13 bases of the junction unmatched. Germline assignment: CDR1 LGHNA and CDR2 YSLEER. The CDR3 has 19 residues. Here the CDR3 reads CASSHDDRGAGVNTGELFF. The CDR3 nucleotides are TGCGCCAGCAGCCACGACGACCGTGGAGCGGGGGTGAACACCGGGGAGCTGTTTTTT.

The chain uses TRBV5-1 and TRBJ2-2; TRBD1 matches at 8 bases. Germline CDR1 and CDR2: SGHRS and YFSETQ. The CDR3 consists of 16 residues. The V and J ends lost 6 bases and 1 base, in that order; junction bases with no gene match: 8. For the CDR3, the DNA is TGCGCCAGCACCTCCTCCGGACAGGGGAACACCGGGGAGCTGTTTTTT. Protein product: CASTSSGQGNTGELFF. Filled out from reference TRBV5-1 and TRBJ2-2, the complete variable domain reads KAGVTQTPRYLIKTRGQQVTLSCSPISGHRSVSWYQQTPGQGLQFLFEYFSETQRNKGNFPGRFSGRQFSNSRSEMNVSTLELGDSALYLCASTSSGQGNTGELFFGEGSRLTVL.

This clonotype was counted only a few times. J is TRBJ1-1 and V is TRBV19, with D hard to call. This CDR3 has 16 residues. The V gene lost 9 bases and the J gene lost 1 base, with 21 bases spanning the gap. The germline V gene encodes CDR1 LNHDA and CDR2 SQIVND (reference sequence). The CDR3 DNA sequence: TGTGCCAGCCGACTTACCCTGGACGGGAGGAACACTGAAGCTTTCTTT. Amino acids: CASRLTLDGRNTEAFF.

This chain links TRBV12-3 or TRBV12-4 with TRBJ2-5; D is possibly TRBD1 (6 bases). V was trimmed by 2 bases and J by 4 bases, leaving 14 bases between them. This CDR3 comprises 15 residues. For the CDR3, the DNA is TGTGCCAGCAGTTTATGGGGAAAAGGGGGAGAGACCCAGTACTTC. This codes for CASSLWGKGGETQYF.

The chain links TRBV7-9 to TRBJ2-3; D is unresolved. In germline, CDR1 is SEHNR, CDR2 FQNEAQ (reference sequence). The CDR3 is 15 amino acids. Trimming cost V 1 base and J 0 bases, with 8 bases left between them. The CDR3 sequence: CASSLVPGSTDTQYF. The CDR3, as DNA: TGTGCCAGCAGCTTAGTTCCGGGTAGCACAGATACGCAGTATTTT.